Sequencing of this TCR beta chain was carried out in a study of blood T cell repertoires in COVID-19. Overall study context: Samples came from the United States, Italy and Spain, spanning acute and convalescent COVID-19.

Original handling: Estimated nucleated cell counts came from reference gene primer amplification. Clones were sequenced by immunoSEQ multiplex PCR, and TCRdb holds only the in-frame ones, with some missing. Clone size and V and J calls were adopted from that table, with D and trimming inferred from the DNA. This table has hundreds of thousands of clones, around 86% appearing once. The V gene's germline CDR1 is LNHDA and CDR2 SQIVND (reference sequence). The ends lost 8 bases at V and 4 bases at J; junction bases unmatched: 4. This CDR3 is built from 13 residues. The sequenced sample consisted of peripheral blood. The source is a woman in her forties or fifties with COVID-19, enrolled during active disease. The chain combines TRBV19 with TRBJ1-5; 8 positions match TRBD1. CDR3 sequence (DNA): TGTGCCAGTCACACAGGGGGAAATCAGCCCCAGCATTTT. This sequence encodes CASHTGGNQPQHF.